The 9 T cell receptor beta chains below all came from one sample that was sequenced in a study of shared clonotypes between healthy human individuals. Measured with immunoSEQ multiplex PCR; TCRdb has only the in-frame clones, and not every one. The sample records some 630,000 clones, about 78% being singletons. The sequencing input was memory CD4+ T cells sorted from blood. Regarding subset: CD45RA-negative fraction. These receptors all stem from a young woman in good health.

This chain joins TRBV7-2 and TRBJ1-5; D is possibly TRBD1 (5 bases). The CDR3 sequence is 13 residues long. CDR1 is SGHTA, CDR2 FQGNSA, per germline. The V end lost 5 bases, the J end lost 7 bases, and 12 bases lay between the germline ends. The CDR3 sequence is CASSRGGGQPQHF. The CDR3, as DNA: TGTGCCAGCAGCCGGGGGGGAGGACAGCCCCAGCATTTT.

This chain links TRBV19 with TRBJ2-7; TRBD1 agrees at 8 bases. The CDR3 totals 13 residues. Germline CDR1 reads LNHDA; CDR2 reads SQIVND (reference sequence). V was pared by 8 bases and J by 5 bases, with 8 bases of the junction left unmatched. CDR3 sequence: CASLDRETDEQYF. For the CDR3, the DNA is TGTGCCAGTTTGGACAGGGAAACAGACGAGCAGTACTTC.

This sequence joins TRBV14 and TRBJ2-1, with 7 bases lining up with TRBD2. Trimming at V came to 3 bases and at J to 7 bases, leaving 9 bases not matched to a gene. This CDR3 is 15 amino acids long. Germline V lookup: CDR1 SGHDN, CDR2 FVKESK. The CDR3 protein is CASSQLADRRNEQFF. The CDR3 DNA reads as TGTGCCAGCAGCCAGCTAGCGGATCGGAGGAATGAGCAGTTCTTC.

The V and J genes are TRBV19 and TRBJ2-1; D is unclear. V lost 2 bases to trimming and J lost 0 bases, with 8 bases between them. The CDR3 has 15 amino acids. The germline V gene has CDR1 LNHDA and CDR2 SQIVND (reference sequence). The CDR3 protein is CASSIWGSSYNEQFF. The DNA of the CDR3 is TGTGCCAGTAGTATATGGGGAAGCTCCTACAATGAGCAGTTCTTC.

This clone was counted between two and nine times. The rearrangement uses TRBV2 and TRBJ2-7; 8 positions match TRBD1. The CDR3 sequence is 13 residues long. The V gene end was trimmed by 4 bases and the J gene end by 5 bases; junction bases not matched to a gene: 4. Germline V gene sequence: CDR1 SNHLY, CDR2 FYNNEI. The CDR3 region has the DNA TGTGCCAGCAGTGGACAGGGGATACACGAGCAGTACTTC. Protein product: CASSGQGIHEQYF.

This clone has just one count. The chain links TRBV28 to TRBJ1-5; D is uncertain. Germline CDR1 reads MDHEN; CDR2 reads SYDVKM. This CDR3 comprises 12 residues. Trimming removed 6 bases from V and 3 bases from J, with 6 bases in between. DNA of the CDR3: TGTGCCAGCAGGACTATCAATCAGCCCCAGCATTTT. This sequence encodes CASRTINQPQHF.

The rearrangement joins TRBV6-5 to TRBJ1-4; no reliable D call. The germline V and J ends were trimmed by 6 bases and 8 bases, with 16 bases remaining between them. From germline, CDR1 is MNHEY and CDR2 SVGAGI. The CDR3 has 14 residues. The CDR3 spells CASRITPRTEKLFF. CDR3 DNA: TGTGCCAGCAGGATTACCCCACGGACCGAAAAACTGTTTTTT.

The V and J genes are TRBV6-4 and TRBJ2-7; maybe TRBD2 (6 bases). The germline gives CDR1 MRHNA, CDR2 SNTAGT. The CDR3 spans 12 residues. Trimming removed 7 bases from V and 3 bases from J, with 10 bases in between. DNA of the CDR3: TGTGCCAGCAAGGGACTGGTCTACGAGCAGTACTTC. Amino acid sequence: CASKGLVYEQYF.

This rearrangement joins TRBV18 to TRBJ1-1, with unresolved D. The CDR3 extends over 12 amino acids. Between the trimmed V and J ends, which lost 2 bases and 8 bases, there was a span of 9 bases. In germline, CDR1 is KGHSH, CDR2 LQKENI. Here the CDR3 DNA reads TGTGCCAGCTCACCAAATAGGGTCGAAGCTTTCTTT. Amino acids: CASSPNRVEAFF.